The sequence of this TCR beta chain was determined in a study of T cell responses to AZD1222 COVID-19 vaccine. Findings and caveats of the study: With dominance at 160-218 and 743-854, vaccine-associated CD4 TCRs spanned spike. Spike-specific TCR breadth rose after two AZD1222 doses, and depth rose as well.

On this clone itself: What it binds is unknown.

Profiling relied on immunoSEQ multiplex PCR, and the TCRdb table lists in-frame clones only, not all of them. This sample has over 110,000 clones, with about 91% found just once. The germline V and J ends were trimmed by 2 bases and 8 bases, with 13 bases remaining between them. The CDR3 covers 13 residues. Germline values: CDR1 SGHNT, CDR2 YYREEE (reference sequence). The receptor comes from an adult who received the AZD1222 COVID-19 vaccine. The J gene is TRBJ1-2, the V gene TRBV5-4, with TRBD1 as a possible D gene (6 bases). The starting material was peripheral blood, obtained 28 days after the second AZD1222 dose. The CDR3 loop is CASSLGQSWGYTF. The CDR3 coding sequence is TGTGCCAGCAGCTTAGGACAGAGCTGGGGCTACACCTTC.